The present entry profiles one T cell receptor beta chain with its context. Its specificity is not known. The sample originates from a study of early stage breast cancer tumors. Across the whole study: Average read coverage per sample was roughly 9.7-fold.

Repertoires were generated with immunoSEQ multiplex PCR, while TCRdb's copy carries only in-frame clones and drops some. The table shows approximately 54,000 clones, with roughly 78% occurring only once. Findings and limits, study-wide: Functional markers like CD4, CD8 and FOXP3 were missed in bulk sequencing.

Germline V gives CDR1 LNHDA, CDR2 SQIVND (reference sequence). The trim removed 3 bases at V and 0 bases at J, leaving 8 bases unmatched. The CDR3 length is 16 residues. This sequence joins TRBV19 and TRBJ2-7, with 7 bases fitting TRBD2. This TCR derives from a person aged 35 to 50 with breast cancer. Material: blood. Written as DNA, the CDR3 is TGTGCCAGTAGTATGCTGGGAGGCGGGAGCTCCTACGAGCAGTACTTC. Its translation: CASSMLGGGSSYEQYF.